This T cell receptor beta chain was recovered during a study of blood T cell repertoires in COVID-19. The CDR3 is 17 amino acids. Germline V gene lookup returns CDR1 MNHEY and CDR2 SMNVEV (reference sequence). V lost 1 base, J lost 2 bases, and 7 bases stayed unmatched. The method was immunoSEQ multiplex PCR; TCRdb's version includes in-frame clones alone and lacks a portion of them. Among 200,000 to 250,000 clones listed, 86% were seen once. Input material: PBMCs or T cells enriched from blood (not recorded which). This TCR was recovered from a woman aged 30 to 39 who had been exposed to COVID-19. The chain links TRBV27 to TRBJ2-3; 9 bases agree with TRBD2. The CDR3 loop is CASSLFALAGLTDTQYF. CDR3 nucleotide sequence: TGTGCCAGCAGTTTATTTGCCCTAGCGGGGCTCACAGATACGCAGTATTTT.